Shown below are 30 T cell receptor beta chains from a single sample sequenced in a study of glioma-infiltrating T cells (dated by TCRdb to the mid-2010s). Data came from an Illumina MiSeq. TCR alpha and beta CDR3 regions were amplified with the iRepertoire nested amplicon-rescue multiplex PCR (arm-PCR) platform from RNA. Clones were called with MiXCR by TCRdb after fastp trimmed the public reads at Q25, and only in-frame beta chains were retained. All rows with the same CDR3 protein become a single entry with the most common DNA and genes. This sample has roughly 200,000 distinct CDR3 sequences in its table, and around 40% of those were observed once. The top ten constitute roughly 5.5% of the sample. The sample consisted of glioma tissue, nonneoplastic brain tissue, or PBMCs (not recorded which). These receptors all come from a human donor with low-grade glioma or glioblastoma, undergoing nonglioma brain surgery, or in good health (not recorded which).

On this clonotype: Its ends do not fully match the called genes, so a read error is possible. This chain links TRBV28 with TRBJ2-7, with D maybe TRBD2 (5 bases). The CDR3 covers 15 residues. Germline loops: CDR1 MDHEN, CDR2 SYDVKM. The chain's CDR3 is CASSLSSGSSYEKYF. CDR3 DNA: TGTGCCAGCAGTTTAAGTTCGGGGAGCTCCTACGAGAAGTACTTC.

A note on this clonotype: It may be a read error: a sequence one base away is much more abundant. V gene TRBV11-2 combines with J gene TRBJ2-3, with D uncertain. V lost 3 bases and J lost 0, with 16 bases in between. The CDR3 extends over 17 amino acids. Germline V gene sequence: CDR1 SGHAT, CDR2 FQNNGV. The DNA for the CDR3 is TGTGCCAGCAGCTTGGCCACGACGGGTGGCAGCACAGATACGCAGTATTTT. This encodes CASSLATTGGSTDTQYF.

A remark on this clonotype: Sequence at one end of the junction differs from germline and may be a read error. This sequence joins TRBV12-5 and TRBJ2-7, with 8 bases lining up with TRBD2. This CDR3 contains 19 residues. Germline V lookup: CDR1 LGHNT, CDR2 FRNRAP. CDR3 bases: TGTGCTAGTGGTTTGTACACCGCCGAGAGCGGGAGACCGACCTACGGGCAGTACTTC. Protein: CASGLYTAESGRPTYGQYF.

The table lists this clonotype with a few counts. The chain has TRBV28 and TRBJ2-1; D remains ambiguous. Germline CDR1 MDHEN, CDR2 SYDVKM. CDR3 size: 17 residues. Between the trimmed V and J ends, which lost 3 bases and 0 bases, there was a span of 15 bases. The CDR3: CASSLASPTRSYNEQFF. The CDR3 bases are TGTGCCAGCAGTTTGGCCTCTCCGACCCGCTCCTACAATGAGCAGTTCTTC.

This clonotype was counted a few times. This sequence may be a read error, since a much larger clone differs from it by one base. V is TRBV4-1 and J is TRBJ2-1, with D hard to call. The CDR3 is 14 amino acids. Germline CDR1 reads MGHRA; CDR2 reads YSYEKL. The CDR3 is CASRQGWAGNEQFF. The DNA of the CDR3 is TGCGCCAGCAGACAAGGATGGGCCGGCAATGAGCAGTTCTTC.

This clonotype was observed many times. The chain joins TRBV18 to TRBJ1-1; a weak D match, TRBD1 (5 bases). Germline V lookup: CDR1 KGHSH, CDR2 LQKENI. V dropped 3 bases and J dropped 0 bases, with 8 bases sitting between them. The CDR3 is 14 amino acids. This CDR3 reads CASSPTGMNTEAFF. The DNA for the CDR3 is TGTGCCAGCTCACCTACAGGTATGAACACTGAAGCTTTCTTT.

A word on this clonotype: One end of the junction fails to match germline, which may point to a read error. This sequence joins TRBV20-1 and TRBJ2-3, with D perhaps matching TRBD2 (6 bases). This CDR3 has 14 residues. Germline CDR1 reads DFQATT; CDR2 reads SNEGSKA (reference sequence). For the CDR3, the DNA is TGCAGTGCTGGAGATCCGACTAGATCATATACGCAGTATTTT. It specifies CSAGDPTRSYTQYF.

This clonotype was picked up many times. The V and J genes are TRBV7-2 and TRBJ2-1; no reliable D call. This CDR3 region has 13 residues. V lost 2 bases, J lost 2 bases, and 4 bases lay in between. Germline V gives CDR1 SGHTA, CDR2 FQGNSA. CDR3 region: CASSLIAYNEQFF. In DNA, the CDR3 is TGTGCCAGCAGCTTAATTGCCTACAATGAGCAGTTCTTC.

In the case of this clonotype: The junction shows a germline mismatch at one end, possibly a read error. The chain employs TRBV20-1 and TRBJ2-5; possible D gene TRBD1, 6 bases. Germline CDR1 reads DFQATT; CDR2 reads SNEGSKA (reference sequence). The CDR3 length is 14 residues. The CDR3 spells CSARDSTGQGTQYF. The CDR3 nucleotides read TGCAGTGCTAGAGATTCGACAGGCCAAGGGACCCAGTACTTC.

This clonotype appeared a few times. This chain joins TRBV2 and TRBJ2-1; 7 bases agree with TRBD2. V was pared by 6 bases and J by 2 bases, with 7 bases of the junction left unmatched. The length of the CDR3 is 15 residues. CDR1 and CDR2 (germline): SNHLY, FYNNEI. DNA for the CDR3: TGTGCCAGCAGGGGTCCGGGAGGAACCTACAATGAGCAGTTCTTC. Protein sequence: CASRGPGGTYNEQFF.

The V call is TRBV6-1, the J call TRBJ2-4; the D gene is possibly TRBD1 (6 bases). Germline V lookup: CDR1 MNHNS, CDR2 SASEGT. The CDR3 runs 16 residues. Trimming took off 0 bases at V and 14 bases at J, with 23 bases between the two ends. DNA for the CDR3: TGTGCCAGCAGTGAAGCCCAGGACAGCCTAGGGGGAATTAAGTACTTC. Its protein is CASSEAQDSLGGIKYF.

This clonotype has ten or more counts. The chain is built from TRBV6-1 and TRBJ1-1; a weak D match, TRBD1 (5 bases). V was shortened by 7 bases and J by 3 bases, with 18 bases between the two germline ends. This CDR3 is 15 amino acids long. CDR1 is MNHNS and CDR2 is SASEGT in the germline V gene. The CDR3 DNA reads as TGTGCCAGCAATAGGGACCCCTATGTCGACACTGAAGCTTTCTTT. Residues: CASNRDPYVDTEAFF.

This clonotype was picked up many times. The V and J genes are TRBV7-2 and TRBJ2-1, with D unresolved. The CDR3 is made up of 13 amino acids. Trimming took 3 bases from V and 0 from J, leaving 3 bases between them. Germline V gene sequence: CDR1 SGHTA, CDR2 FQGNSA. CDR3: CASSLASYNEQFF. The CDR3, as DNA: TGTGCCAGCAGCTTGGCCTCCTACAATGAGCAGTTCTTC.

The chain employs TRBV15 and TRBJ2-1; D gene ambiguous. The CDR3 runs to 12 residues. Germline lookup yields CDR1 LNHNV and CDR2 YYDKDF (reference sequence). V lost 0 bases to trimming and J lost 14 bases, with 11 bases between them. The CDR3 reads CATSRDRSEKFF. The CDR3 DNA follows: TGTGCCACCAGCAGAGATAGATCCGAGAAGTTCTTC.

This clonotype was seen at least ten times. V gene TRBV28 combines with J gene TRBJ1-5, with D unclear. CDR3 length: 13 amino acids. V was cut by 3 bases and J by 11 bases, with 14 bases left in between. The germline V gene encodes CDR1 MDHEN and CDR2 SYDVKM. The CDR3 nucleotides read TGTGCCAGCAGTTTCGACCAGAGTAGGTCCCAGCATTTT. This encodes CASSFDQSRSQHF.

A few counts support this clonotype. The chain is built from TRBV12-3 or TRBV12-4 and TRBJ2-1, with a weak D call TRBD2 (6 bases). V gave up 6 bases and J gave up 9 bases, with 15 bases separating them. There are 13 residues in the CDR3. The CDR3 sequence is CASRITTGVEQFF. The CDR3 DNA reads TGTGCCAGCAGGATTACGACGGGAGTTGAGCAGTTCTTC.

This clonotype was seen only a few times. This may come from a read error, since a much larger clone is one base off. The chain carries TRBV2 and TRBJ1-1; D ambiguous. Germline V gives CDR1 SNHLY, CDR2 FYNNEI. CDR3 size: 13 residues. Trimming shortened V by 5 bases and J by 0 bases, and 7 bases separated the two germline ends. The CDR3 is CASSTDMNTEAFF. CDR3 coding DNA: TGTGCCAGCAGTACCGATATGAACACTGAAGCTTTCTTT. The full variable domain, completed using reference TRBV2 and TRBJ1-1, is EPEVTQTPSHQVTQMGQEVILRCVPISNHLYFYWYRQILGQKVEFLVSFYNNEISEKSEIFDDQFSVERPDGSNFTLKIRSTKLEDSAMYFCASSTDMNTEAFFGQGTRLTVV.

The CDR3 region is CASSRTGLSYEQYF. In DNA, the CDR3 is TGTGCCAGCAGTCGTACAGGGTTGTCCTACGAGCAGTACTTC. V gene TRBV12-3 or TRBV12-4 combines with J gene TRBJ2-7; D is possibly TRBD1 (6 bases). With 5 bases removed from V and 1 base from J, the gap between germline ends came to 12 bases. The length of the CDR3 is 14 residues.

With regard to this clonotype: This may stem from a read error, because a much larger clone lies one nucleotide away. The J gene is TRBJ2-1, the V gene TRBV28; D is ambiguous. V shed 5 bases and J shed 8 bases, with 10 bases lying between them. Germline assignment: CDR1 MDHEN and CDR2 SYDVKM. The CDR3 has 12 residues. This CDR3 reads CASSDKGHEQFF. In DNA form, the CDR3 reads TGTGCCAGCAGTGATAAAGGGCATGAGCAGTTCTTC.

This clonotype was recorded many times. This chain links TRBV27 with TRBJ2-1; perhaps TRBD2 as D (5 bases). Trimming stripped 1 base from V and 0 bases from J, with 7 bases between. The CDR3 extends over 15 amino acids. Germline V CDR1 and CDR2: MNHEY, SMNVEV (reference sequence). This CDR3 is CASSLYGNSYNEQFF. Written as DNA, the CDR3 is TGTGCCAGCAGTTTATACGGGAACTCCTACAATGAGCAGTTCTTC.

The chain recombines TRBV12-3 or TRBV12-4 with TRBJ1-4; 11 nucleotides line up with TRBD1. V gave up 4 bases and J gave up 4 bases; unmatched junction bases: 2. This CDR3 contains 15 residues. The CDR3 protein is CASSSGTGGNEKLFF. The DNA of the CDR3 is TGTGCCAGCAGTTCTGGGACAGGGGGTAATGAAAAACTGTTTTTT.

The genes are TRBV28 and TRBJ2-1; D unclear. The CDR3 consists of 14 residues. From germline, CDR1 is MDHEN and CDR2 SYDVKM. Trimming left V 6 bases short and J 1 base short, with 10 bases between. The CDR3 here is CASRAGGSYNEQFF. CDR3 DNA: TGTGCCAGCAGGGCCGGTGGTTCCTACAATGAGCAGTTCTTC.

The sample holds a few counts of this clonotype. The genes are TRBV7-3 and TRBJ2-2; a weak D match, TRBD2 (5 bases). CDR1 is SGHTA, CDR2 FQGTGA, per germline. Between the trimmed V and J ends, which lost 5 bases and 5 bases, there was a span of 12 bases. The CDR3 consists of 14 residues. The CDR3 sequence: CASSALRGTGELFF. For the CDR3, the DNA is TGTGCCAGCAGCGCTCTTCGAGGGACCGGGGAGCTGTTTTTT.

A note on this clonotype: A much larger clone lies a single base off, so this may be a read error. The chain recombines TRBV27 with TRBJ2-7; D is uncertain. CDR1 is MNHEY and CDR2 is SMNVEV in the germline V gene (reference sequence). This CDR3 spans 14 amino acids. The CDR3 protein is CASSLDSNTYEKYF. DNA of the CDR3: TGTGCCAGCAGTTTAGATAGTAACACCTACGAGAAGTACTTC.

This clonotype was seen repeatedly, ten times or more. The chain links TRBV10-3 to TRBJ2-3; 11 bases fit TRBD2. The CDR3 has 15 residues. Unmatched junction bases numbered 0, after V lost 4 bases and J lost 0 bases. Per the germline V gene, CDR1 is ENHRY and CDR2 is SYGVKD. The chain's CDR3 is CAISGTSGSTDTQYF. CDR3 sequence (DNA): TGTGCCATCAGTGGGACTAGCGGGAGCACAGATACGCAGTATTTT.

This clonotype was seen repeatedly, ten times or more. This chain joins TRBV27 and TRBJ1-2, with D uncertain. The CDR3 loop spans 13 amino acids. Germline loops: CDR1 MNHEY, CDR2 SMNVEV (reference sequence). Between the trimmed V and J ends, which lost 3 bases and 4 bases, there was a span of 9 bases. DNA for the CDR3: TGTGCCAGCAGTTTTGATTCCAGCTATGGCTACACCTTC. Encoded protein: CASSFDSSYGYTF.

Worth noting for this clonotype: One base away lies a much larger clone, so this may be a sequencing read error. The chain joins TRBV20-1 to TRBJ2-1; D unclear. The CDR3 extends over 16 amino acids. Germline V gene data show CDR1 as DFQATT and CDR2 as SNEGSKA (reference sequence). In nucleotides, the CDR3 is TGCAGTGCTTACCCTCTCCGGACCCAAGGCAGCTATGAGCGGTTCTTC. Its translation is CSAYPLRTQGSYERFF.

The V and J genes are TRBV15 and TRBJ2-3; D possibly corresponds to TRBD1 (6 bases). The CDR3 has 18 residues. CDR1 and CDR2 from the germline V gene are LNHNV and YYDKDF (reference sequence). V shed 3 bases and J shed 4 bases, with 23 bases lying between them. CDR3 sequence reads: CATSSPRTVSDMADTQYF. DNA for the CDR3: TGTGCCACCAGCAGTCCCCGGACAGTTTCGGATATGGCAGATACGCAGTATTTT.

This clonotype was counted ten times or more. V usage is TRBV14 and J usage is TRBJ2-1, with 7 nucleotides matching TRBD1. CDR3 length equals 15 residues. Germline V gene sequence: CDR1 SGHDN, CDR2 FVKESK. V was clipped by 8 bases and J by 8 bases; unmatched bases: 15. The CDR3 loop reads CASSSDRVLSDEQFF. CDR3 bases: TGTGCCAGCTCATCAGACAGGGTCCTCTCCGATGAGCAGTTCTTC. Variable domain in full (rest from reference TRBV14 and TRBJ2-1): EAGVTQFPSHSVIEKGQTVTLRCDPISGHDNLYWYRRVMGKEIKFLLHFVKESKQDESGMPNNRFLAERTGGTYSTLKVQPAELEDSGVYFCASSSDRVLSDEQFFGPGTRLTVL.

With respect to this clonotype: Given a much more abundant clone one base away, this may be a read error. This chain links TRBV12-3 or TRBV12-4 with TRBJ2-7; unclear D gene. The CDR3 covers 13 residues. The germline V and J ends were trimmed by 1 base and 4 bases, with 8 bases remaining between them. For the CDR3, the DNA is TGTGCCAGCAGTTTAGGTAATTTTTACGAGCAGTACTTC. Translation: CASSLGNFYEQYF.